This record concerns one T cell receptor (beta chain) sequence. Measured with immunoSEQ multiplex PCR; TCRdb has only the in-frame clones, and not every one. The data hold 200,000 or so clones, with 75% to 90% observed a single time. The sample is drawn from a study of blood T cell repertoires in COVID-19. Between the trimmed V and J ends, which lost 1 base and 0 bases, there was a span of 16 bases. The germline gives CDR1 SGHVS, CDR2 FQNEAQ. The CDR3 sequence is 18 residues long. Participant-reported clinical history was the basis for cohort assignment. Sequenced sample: PBMCs or T cells enriched from blood (not recorded which). V is TRBV7-8 and J is TRBJ1-3; D is perhaps TRBD1 (6 bases). The TCR originated in a middle-aged woman with acute COVID-19. The CDR3 loop reads CASSLETSGHLSGNTIYF. The DNA of the CDR3 is TGTGCCAGCAGCTTAGAGACGTCGGGACACCTCTCTGGAAACACCATATATTTT.